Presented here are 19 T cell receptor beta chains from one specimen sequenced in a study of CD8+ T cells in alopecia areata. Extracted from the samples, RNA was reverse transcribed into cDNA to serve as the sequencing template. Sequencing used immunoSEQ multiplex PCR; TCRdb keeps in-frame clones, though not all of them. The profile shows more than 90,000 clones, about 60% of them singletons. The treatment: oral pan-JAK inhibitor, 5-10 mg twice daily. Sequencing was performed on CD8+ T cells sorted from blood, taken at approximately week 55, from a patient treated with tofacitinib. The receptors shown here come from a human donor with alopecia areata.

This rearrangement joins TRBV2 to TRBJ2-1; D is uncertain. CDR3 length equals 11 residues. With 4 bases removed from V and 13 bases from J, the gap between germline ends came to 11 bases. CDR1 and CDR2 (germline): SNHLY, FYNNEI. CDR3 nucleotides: TGTGCCAGCAGTGTGTCAGTGGGACAGTTCTTC. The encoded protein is CASSVSVGQFF. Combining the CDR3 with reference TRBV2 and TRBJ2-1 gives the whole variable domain EPEVTQTPSHQVTQMGQEVILRCVPISNHLYFYWYRQILGQKVEFLVSFYNNEISEKSEIFDDQFSVERPDGSNFTLKIRSTKLEDSAMYFCASSVSVGQFFGPGTRLTVL.

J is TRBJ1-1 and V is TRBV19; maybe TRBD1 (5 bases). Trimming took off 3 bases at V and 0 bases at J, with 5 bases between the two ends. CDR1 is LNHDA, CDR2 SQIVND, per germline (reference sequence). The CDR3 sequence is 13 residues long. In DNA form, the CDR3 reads TGTGCCAGTAGTATGACAGTGAACACTGAAGCTTTCTTT. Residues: CASSMTVNTEAFF.

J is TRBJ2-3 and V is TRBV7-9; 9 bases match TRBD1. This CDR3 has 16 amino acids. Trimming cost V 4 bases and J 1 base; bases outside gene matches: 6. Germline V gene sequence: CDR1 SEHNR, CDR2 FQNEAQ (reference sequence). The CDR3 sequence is CASSSLGQGGTDTQYF. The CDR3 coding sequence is TGTGCCAGCAGCTCGCTGGGACAGGGAGGCACAGATACGCAGTATTTT.

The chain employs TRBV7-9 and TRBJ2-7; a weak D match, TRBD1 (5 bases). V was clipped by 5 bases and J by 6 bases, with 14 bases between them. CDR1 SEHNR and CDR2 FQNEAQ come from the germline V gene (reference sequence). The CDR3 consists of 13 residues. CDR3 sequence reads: CASSVRGRSEQYF. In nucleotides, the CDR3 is TGTGCCAGCAGCGTTAGGGGCCGTTCCGAGCAGTACTTC.

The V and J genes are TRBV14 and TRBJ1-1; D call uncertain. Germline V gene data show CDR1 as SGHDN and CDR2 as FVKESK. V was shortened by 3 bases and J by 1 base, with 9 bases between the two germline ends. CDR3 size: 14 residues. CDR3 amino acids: CASSQGEGNTEAFF. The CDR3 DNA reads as TGTGCCAGCAGCCAGGGAGAGGGGAACACTGAAGCTTTCTTT. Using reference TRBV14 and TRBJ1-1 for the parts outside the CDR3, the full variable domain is EAGVTQFPSHSVIEKGQTVTLRCDPISGHDNLYWYRRVMGKEIKFLLHFVKESKQDESGMPNNRFLAERTGGTYSTLKVQPAELEDSGVYFCASSQGEGNTEAFFGQGTRLTVV.

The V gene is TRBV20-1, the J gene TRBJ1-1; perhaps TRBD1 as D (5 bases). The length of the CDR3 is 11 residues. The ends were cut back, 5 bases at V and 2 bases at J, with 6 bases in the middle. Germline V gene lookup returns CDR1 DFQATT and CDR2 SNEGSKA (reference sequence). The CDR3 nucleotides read TGCAGTGCTGGGGGAAACACTGAAGCTTTCTTT. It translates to CSAGGNTEAFF.

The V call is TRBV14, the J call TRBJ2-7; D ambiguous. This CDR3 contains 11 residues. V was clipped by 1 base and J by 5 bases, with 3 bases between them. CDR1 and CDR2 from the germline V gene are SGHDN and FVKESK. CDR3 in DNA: TGTGCCAGCAGCCAAGTCAACGAGCAGTACTTC. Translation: CASSQVNEQYF.

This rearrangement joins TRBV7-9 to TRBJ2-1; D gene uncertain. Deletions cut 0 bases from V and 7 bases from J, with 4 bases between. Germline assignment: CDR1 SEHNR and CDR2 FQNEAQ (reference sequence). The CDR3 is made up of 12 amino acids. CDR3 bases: TGTGCCAGCAGCTTAGCGCGTAATGAGCAGTTCTTC. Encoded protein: CASSLARNEQFF.

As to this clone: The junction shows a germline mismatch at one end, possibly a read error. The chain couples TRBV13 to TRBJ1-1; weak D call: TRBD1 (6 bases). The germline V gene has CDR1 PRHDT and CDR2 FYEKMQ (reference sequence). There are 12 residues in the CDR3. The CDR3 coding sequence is TGTGCCAGCAGCATAGGGGGGACTGAAGCTTTCTTT. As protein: CASSIGGTEAFF.

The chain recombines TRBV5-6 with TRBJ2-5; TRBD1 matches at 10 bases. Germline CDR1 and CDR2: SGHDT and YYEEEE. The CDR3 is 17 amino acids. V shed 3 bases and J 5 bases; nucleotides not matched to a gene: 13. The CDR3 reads CASSSAGQGILWETQYF. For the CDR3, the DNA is TGTGCCAGCAGCTCGGCGGGACAGGGGATTTTATGGGAGACCCAGTACTTC.

The CDR3 DNA reads as TGTGCCAGCAGTTCCCGACTAGCGGGAGTAACCTACGAGCAGTACTTC. It codes for CASSSRLAGVTYEQYF. V gene TRBV13 combines with J gene TRBJ2-7; the match to TRBD2 covers 12 bases. Trimming at V came to 6 bases and at J to 2 bases, leaving 8 bases not matched to a gene. Germline V gene lookup returns CDR1 PRHDT and CDR2 FYEKMQ (reference sequence). The CDR3 loop spans 16 amino acids.

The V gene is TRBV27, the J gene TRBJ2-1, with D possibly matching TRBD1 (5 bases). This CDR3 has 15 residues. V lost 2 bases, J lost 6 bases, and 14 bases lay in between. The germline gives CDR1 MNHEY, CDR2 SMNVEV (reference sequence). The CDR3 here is CASSLTRQGSNEQFF. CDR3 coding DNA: TGTGCCAGCAGTTTAACCCGTCAGGGTAGCAATGAGCAGTTCTTC.

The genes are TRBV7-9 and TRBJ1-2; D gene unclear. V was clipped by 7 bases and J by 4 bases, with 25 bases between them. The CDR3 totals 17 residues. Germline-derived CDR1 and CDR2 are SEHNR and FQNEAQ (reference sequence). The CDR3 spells CASTPPDGDPLIYGYTF. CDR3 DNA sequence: TGTGCCAGCACCCCCCCGGACGGCGACCCCCTAATCTATGGCTACACCTTC.

The CDR3 here is CASSERDGAYEQYF. The CDR3 region has the DNA TGTGCCAGCAGTGAACGGGACGGAGCCTACGAGCAGTACTTC. The chain carries TRBV2 and TRBJ2-7, with D possibly called TRBD1 or TRBD2 (5 bases each). CDR1 and CDR2 (germline): SNHLY, FYNNEI. V lost 2 bases, J lost 2 bases, and 10 bases lay in between. The CDR3 runs 14 residues.

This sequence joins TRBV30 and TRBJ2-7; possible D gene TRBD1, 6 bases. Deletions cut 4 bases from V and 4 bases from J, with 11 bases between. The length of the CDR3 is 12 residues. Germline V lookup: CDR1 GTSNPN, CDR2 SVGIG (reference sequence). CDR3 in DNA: TGTGCCTGGATGCGGACAGCTTACGAGCAGTACTTC. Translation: CAWMRTAYEQYF.

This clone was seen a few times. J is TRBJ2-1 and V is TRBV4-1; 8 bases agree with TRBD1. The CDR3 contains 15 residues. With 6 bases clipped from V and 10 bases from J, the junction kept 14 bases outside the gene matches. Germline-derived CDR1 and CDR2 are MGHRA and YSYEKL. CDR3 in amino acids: CASSPGGQGFGEQFF. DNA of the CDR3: TGCGCCAGCAGTCCCGGAGGACAGGGCTTCGGGGAGCAGTTCTTC.

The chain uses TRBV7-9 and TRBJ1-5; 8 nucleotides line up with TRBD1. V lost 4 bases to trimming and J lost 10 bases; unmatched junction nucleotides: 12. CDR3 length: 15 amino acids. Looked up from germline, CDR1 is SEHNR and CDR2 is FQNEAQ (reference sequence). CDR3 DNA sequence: TGTGCCAGCAGCTCCGGGGACAGGACCAAAGGACCCCAGCATTTT. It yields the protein CASSSGDRTKGPQHF.

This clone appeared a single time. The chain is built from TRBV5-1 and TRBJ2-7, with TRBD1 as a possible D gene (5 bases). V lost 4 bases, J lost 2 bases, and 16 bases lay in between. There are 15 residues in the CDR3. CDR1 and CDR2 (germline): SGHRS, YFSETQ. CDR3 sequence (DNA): TGCGCCAGCAGCCCAGACCAGGGCCAAACCTACGAGCAGTACTTC. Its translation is CASSPDQGQTYEQYF.

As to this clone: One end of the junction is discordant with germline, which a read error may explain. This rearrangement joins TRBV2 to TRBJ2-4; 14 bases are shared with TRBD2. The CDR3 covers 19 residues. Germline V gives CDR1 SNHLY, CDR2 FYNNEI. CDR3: CASREGLAGGRLAKNIQYF. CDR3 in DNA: TGTGCCAGCAGAGAAGGACTAGCGGGGGGTCGACTAGCCAAAAACATTCAGTACTTC.